The clone carrying this T cell receptor (beta chain) showed up many times. The sample is drawn from a study of early T cells in non-severe SARS-CoV-2 infection. The CDR3 sequence is 12 residues long. Germline V lookup: CDR1 SQVTM, CDR2 ANQGSEA. Trimming took 3 bases from V and 0 from J, leaving 3 bases between them. A single record per CDR3 protein comes from TCRdb applying MiXCR to the 5' RACE reads. The data contain around 57,000 distinct CDR3 sequences, around 12% of them singletons. What was sequenced was whole blood. This chain joins TRBV29-1 and TRBJ1-3, with D hard to call. This clonotype originated in an adult who was a healthcare worker with PCR-confirmed SARS-CoV-2 infection or an uninfected control (not recorded which). The DNA for the CDR3 is TGCAGCGTTGATGACTCTGGAAACACCATATATTTT. As protein: CSVDDSGNTIYF.